A few counts support the clone carrying this T cell receptor (beta chain). The target antigen is unknown. The CDR3 has 13 amino acids. The germline CDR1 and CDR2 sequences are DFQATT and SNEGSKA (reference sequence). V gave up 1 base and J gave up 1 base, with 6 bases separating them. The data originate from a study of response to subunit inactivated influenza vaccine. General study points: With each seasonal influenza vaccination, the authors suggested, few new T cells are recruited.

MiXCR was run by TCRdb on the RT-PCR reads, yielding one entry per CDR3 protein. In the table there are about 780,000 distinct CDR3 sequences, less than 20% of which are singletons. The V gene is TRBV20-1, the J gene TRBJ2-3; D ambiguous. The sample here was PBMCs from blood, taken roughly 5 days after vaccination. This receptor was taken from a man between 50 and 59 years old who received an inactivated influenza vaccine. Here the CDR3 reads CSARVPGTDTQYF. Here the CDR3 DNA reads TGCAGTGCTAGAGTACCAGGCACAGATACGCAGTATTTT.